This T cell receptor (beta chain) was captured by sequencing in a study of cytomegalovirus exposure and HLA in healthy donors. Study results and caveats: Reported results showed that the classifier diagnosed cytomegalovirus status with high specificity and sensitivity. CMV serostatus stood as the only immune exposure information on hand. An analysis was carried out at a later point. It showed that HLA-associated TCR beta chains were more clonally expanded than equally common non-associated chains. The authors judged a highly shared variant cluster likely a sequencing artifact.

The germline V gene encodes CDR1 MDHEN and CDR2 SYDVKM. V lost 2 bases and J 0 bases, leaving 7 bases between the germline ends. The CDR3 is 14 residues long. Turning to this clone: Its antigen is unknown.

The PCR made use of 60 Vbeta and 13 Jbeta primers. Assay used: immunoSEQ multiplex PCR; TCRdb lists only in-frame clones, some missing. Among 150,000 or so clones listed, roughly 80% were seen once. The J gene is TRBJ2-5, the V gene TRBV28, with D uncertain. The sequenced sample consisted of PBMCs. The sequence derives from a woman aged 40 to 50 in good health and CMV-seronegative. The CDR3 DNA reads TGTGCCAGCAGTTTAGGCCGATACCAAGAGACCCAGTACTTC. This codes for CASSLGRYQETQYF.